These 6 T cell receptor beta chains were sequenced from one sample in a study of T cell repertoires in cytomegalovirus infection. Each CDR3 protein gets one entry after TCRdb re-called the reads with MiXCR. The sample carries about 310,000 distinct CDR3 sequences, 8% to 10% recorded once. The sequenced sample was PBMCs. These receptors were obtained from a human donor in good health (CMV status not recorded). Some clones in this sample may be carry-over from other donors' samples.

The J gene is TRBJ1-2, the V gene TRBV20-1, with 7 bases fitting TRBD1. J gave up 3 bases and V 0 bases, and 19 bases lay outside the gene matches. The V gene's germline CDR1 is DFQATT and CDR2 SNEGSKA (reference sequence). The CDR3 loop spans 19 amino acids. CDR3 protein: CSARDRKFHPGQKHYGYTF. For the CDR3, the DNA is TGCAGTGCTAGAGATAGGAAGTTCCATCCGGGACAGAAACACTATGGCTACACCTTC.

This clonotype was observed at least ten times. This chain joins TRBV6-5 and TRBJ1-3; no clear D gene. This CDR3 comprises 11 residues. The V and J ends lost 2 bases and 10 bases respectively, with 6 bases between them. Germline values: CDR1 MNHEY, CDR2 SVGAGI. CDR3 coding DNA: TGTGCCAGCAGTTACGGGAGAACCATATATTTT. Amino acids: CASSYGRTIYF.

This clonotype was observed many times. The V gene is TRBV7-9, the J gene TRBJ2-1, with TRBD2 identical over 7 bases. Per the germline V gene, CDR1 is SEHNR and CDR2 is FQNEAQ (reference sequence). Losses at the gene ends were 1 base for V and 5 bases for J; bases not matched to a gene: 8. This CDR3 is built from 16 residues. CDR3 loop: CASSLVSSGDNNEQFF. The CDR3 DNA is TGTGCCAGCAGCTTAGTCTCCAGCGGGGATAACAATGAGCAGTTCTTC.

The CDR3 loop reads CAISERAQETQYF. Here the CDR3 DNA reads TGTGCCATCAGTGAGCGGGCCCAAGAGACCCAGTACTTC. J is TRBJ2-5 and V is TRBV10-3; no definite D call. Germline-derived CDR1 and CDR2 are ENHRY and SYGVKD. The CDR3 is made up of 13 amino acids. Deletions cut 2 bases from V and 1 base from J, with 5 bases between.

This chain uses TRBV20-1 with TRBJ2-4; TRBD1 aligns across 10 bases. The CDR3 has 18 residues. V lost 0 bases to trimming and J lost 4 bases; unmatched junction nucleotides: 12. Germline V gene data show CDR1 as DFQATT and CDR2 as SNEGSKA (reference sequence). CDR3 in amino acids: CSARDSSRGQGQKNIQYF. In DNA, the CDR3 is TGCAGTGCTAGAGATTCCTCTCGGGGACAGGGGCAAAAAAACATTCAGTACTTC.

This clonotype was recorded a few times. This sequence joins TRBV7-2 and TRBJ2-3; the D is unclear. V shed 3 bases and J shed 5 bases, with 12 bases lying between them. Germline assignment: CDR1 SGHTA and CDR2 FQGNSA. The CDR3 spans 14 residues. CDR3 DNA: TGTGCCAGCAGCTTTAGTTCCCCAAAAGATACGCAGTATTTT. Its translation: CASSFSSPKDTQYF.